The clone carrying this TCR beta chain turned up a few times. Its antigen is unidentified. TCRdb fed the reads into MiXCR, producing one record per CDR3 protein. The sample has 250,000 or so distinct CDR3 sequences, about a sixth seen once; the top ten hold roughly 45%. The sample originates from a study of T cell repertoires in cytomegalovirus infection. In the study overall: The public TCR beta signatures pointed to both CMV infection and matching HLA type. Study-level points and caveats: The study identified carriers of CMV plus the relevant HLA from cumulative public TCR beta family frequency. What dominated the ex vivo response were HLA-C-restricted CMV-specific TCR beta clonotypes.

CDR1 SQVTM and CDR2 ANQGSEA come from the germline V gene. The CDR3 extends over 14 amino acids. With 5 bases clipped from V and 5 bases from J, the junction kept 8 bases outside the gene matches. V usage is TRBV29-1 and J usage is TRBJ2-2; 7 bases match TRBD2. The sample taken for sequencing was CD8+ T cells from PBMCs. The clonotype comes from a human donor in good health (CMV status not recorded). Some clones in this sample may be carry-over from other donors' samples. CDR3 coding DNA: TGCAGCGTTATTCCTAGCGGTGAGACCGGGGAGCTGTTTTTT. Its translation: CSVIPSGETGELFF.